A selection of T cell receptor beta chains follows, all from one sample in a study of blood T cells in healthy people across ages. TCRdb re-analysed the 5' RACE reads in MiXCR, keeping a single row per CDR3 protein. The sample records 600,000 to 650,000 distinct CDR3 sequences, about 54% being singletons. Sequencing was done on a sample of blood. These receptors all stem from a man aged 55 to 70 in good health. The CDR3 runs from the conserved cysteine through the conserved F or W. Fields, in order: J gene, clone size, V gene, CDR3 protein. Size values are once, few and many counts, or a class for expanded clones, and some rows have none.

j_call: TRBJ2-1; clone_size: -; v_call: TRBV12-3/TRBV12-4; cdr3_aa: CASSLSASGRPWEQFF
j_call: TRBJ2-4; clone_size: -; v_call: TRBV20-1; cdr3_aa: CSATKLTSGSIQYF
j_call: TRBJ2-6; clone_size: -; v_call: TRBV6-4; cdr3_aa: CASSGAAGQDNVLTF
j_call: TRBJ2-5; clone_size: -; v_call: TRBV18; cdr3_aa: CASSPRSGQGVRETQYF
j_call: TRBJ2-5; clone_size: -; v_call: TRBV12-3/TRBV12-4; cdr3_aa: CASSFRGRQAQETQYF
j_call: TRBJ1-5; clone_size: -; v_call: TRBV27; cdr3_aa: CASSSDRGNQPQHF
j_call: TRBJ1-4; clone_size: few; v_call: TRBV20-1; cdr3_aa: CSAVAGGVNGKLFF
j_call: TRBJ2-5; clone_size: once; v_call: TRBV7-2; cdr3_aa: CASGGASFEQYF
j_call: TRBJ1-4; clone_size: -; v_call: TRBV18; cdr3_aa: CASSGQTGNEKLFF
j_call: TRBJ2-6; clone_size: -; v_call: TRBV12-3/TRBV12-4; cdr3_aa: CASSLLTSGANVLTF
j_call: TRBJ2-3; clone_size: -; v_call: TRBV29-1; cdr3_aa: CSVRVSDTQYF
j_call: TRBJ2-1; clone_size: -; v_call: TRBV5-1; cdr3_aa: CASGFLTSGTYNEQFF
j_call: TRBJ2-3; clone_size: -; v_call: TRBV7-9; cdr3_aa: CASRDASGTDTQYF
j_call: TRBJ1-6; clone_size: -; v_call: TRBV5-1; cdr3_aa: CASSNGTQISPLHF
j_call: TRBJ2-6; clone_size: -; v_call: TRBV7-9; cdr3_aa: CASSPYSQGSGANVLTF
j_call: TRBJ2-3; clone_size: -; v_call: TRBV12-3/TRBV12-4; cdr3_aa: CASSSRQGFADTQYF
j_call: TRBJ2-3; clone_size: -; v_call: TRBV2; cdr3_aa: CASSASGGITDTQYF
j_call: TRBJ2-3; clone_size: -; v_call: TRBV29-1; cdr3_aa: CSVEPLAAGTDTQYF